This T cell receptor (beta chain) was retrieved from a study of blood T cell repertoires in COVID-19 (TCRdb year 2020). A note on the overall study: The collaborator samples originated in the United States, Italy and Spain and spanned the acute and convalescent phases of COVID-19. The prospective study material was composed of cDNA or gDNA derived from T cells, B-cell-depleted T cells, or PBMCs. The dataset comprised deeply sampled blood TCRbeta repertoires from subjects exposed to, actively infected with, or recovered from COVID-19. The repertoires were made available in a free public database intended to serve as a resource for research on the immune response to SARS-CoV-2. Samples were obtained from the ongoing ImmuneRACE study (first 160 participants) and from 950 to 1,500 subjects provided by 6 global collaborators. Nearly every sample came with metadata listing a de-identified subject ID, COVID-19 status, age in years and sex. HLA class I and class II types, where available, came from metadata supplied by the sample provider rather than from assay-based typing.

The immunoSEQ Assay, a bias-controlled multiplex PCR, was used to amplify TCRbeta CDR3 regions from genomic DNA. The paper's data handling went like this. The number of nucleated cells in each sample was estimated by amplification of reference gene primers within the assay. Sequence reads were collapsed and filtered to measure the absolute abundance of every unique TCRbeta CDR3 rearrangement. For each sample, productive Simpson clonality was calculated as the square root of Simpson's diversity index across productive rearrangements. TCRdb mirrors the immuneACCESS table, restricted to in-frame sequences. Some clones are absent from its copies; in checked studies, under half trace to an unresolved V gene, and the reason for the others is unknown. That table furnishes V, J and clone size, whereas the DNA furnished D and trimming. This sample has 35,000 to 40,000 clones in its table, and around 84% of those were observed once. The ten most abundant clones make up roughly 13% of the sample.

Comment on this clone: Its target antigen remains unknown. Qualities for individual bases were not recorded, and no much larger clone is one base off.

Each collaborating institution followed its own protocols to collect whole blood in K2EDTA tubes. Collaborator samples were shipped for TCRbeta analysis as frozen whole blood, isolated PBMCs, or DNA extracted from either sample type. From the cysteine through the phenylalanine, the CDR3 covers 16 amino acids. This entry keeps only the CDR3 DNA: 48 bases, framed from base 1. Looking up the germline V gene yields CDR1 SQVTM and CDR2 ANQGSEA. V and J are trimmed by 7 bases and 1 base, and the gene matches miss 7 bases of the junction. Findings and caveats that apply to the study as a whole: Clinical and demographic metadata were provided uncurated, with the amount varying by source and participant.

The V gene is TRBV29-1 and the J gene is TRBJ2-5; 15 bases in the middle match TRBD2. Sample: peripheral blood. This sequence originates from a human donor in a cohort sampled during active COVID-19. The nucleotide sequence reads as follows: TGCAGCGCCCAGGGGACTAGCGGGGGGTCCCAAGAGACCCAGTACTTC. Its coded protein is CSAQGTSGGSQETQYF.